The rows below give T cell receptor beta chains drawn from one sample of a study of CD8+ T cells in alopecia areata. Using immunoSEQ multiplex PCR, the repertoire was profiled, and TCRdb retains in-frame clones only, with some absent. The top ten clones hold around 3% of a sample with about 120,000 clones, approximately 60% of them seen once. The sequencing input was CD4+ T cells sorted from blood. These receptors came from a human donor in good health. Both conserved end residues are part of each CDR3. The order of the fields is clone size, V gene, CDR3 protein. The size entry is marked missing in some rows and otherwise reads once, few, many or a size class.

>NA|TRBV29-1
CSGVRVDSGYTF
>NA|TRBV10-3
CAIRGGKQETQYF
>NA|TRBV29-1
CSAQRGNQETQYF
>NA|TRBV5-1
CASSGGRDQETQYF
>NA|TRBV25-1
CARDQGSYNEQFF
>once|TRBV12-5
CASGDRLSLTEAFF
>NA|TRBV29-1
CSVVGQDGYTF
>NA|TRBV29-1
CSVEGTDRGLAKNIQYF
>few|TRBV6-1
CASSEAGQGNSPLHF
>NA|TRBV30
CAWNTAGTTAFF
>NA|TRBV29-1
CSVTRNSGDTDTQYF
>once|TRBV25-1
CASRDGGEETQYF
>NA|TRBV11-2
CASSPDLRWAAFF
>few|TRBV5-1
CASSFLGGEINEQFF
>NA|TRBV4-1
CASSQVQGYEQFF
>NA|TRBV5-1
CASSERQGSYEQYF
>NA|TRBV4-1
CASSPGGARSYEQYF
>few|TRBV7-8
CASGGREGYNEQFF
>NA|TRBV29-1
CSGRRGNEQFF
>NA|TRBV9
CASTRLGGSWETQYF
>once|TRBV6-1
CASREASGANVLTF
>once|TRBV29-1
CSVVSHERGVTDTQYF
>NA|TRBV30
CAWTIGGLDYGYTF
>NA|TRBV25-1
CASSGRSEQYF
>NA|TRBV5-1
CASSRSGPYNEQFF
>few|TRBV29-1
CSVATVTGTEAFF
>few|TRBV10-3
CAISESYGAGANVLTF
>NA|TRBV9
CASSVTPNTGTANYGYTF
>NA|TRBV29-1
CSVATSLAKNIQYF